This T cell receptor (beta chain) was identified in a study of control samples from healthy donors and cancer patients. This CDR3 has 11 amino acids. The method was immunoSEQ multiplex PCR; TCRdb's version includes in-frame clones alone and lacks a portion of them. The sample has tens of thousands of clones; around 90% are singletons. This TCR was recovered from a man in his 60s with colorectal cancer. The J gene is TRBJ2-1, the V gene TRBV21-1; whether TRBD1, the table's D call, matches the DNA was not checked. TRBV21-1 is a documented pseudogene. The sample consisted of PBMCs. DNA for the CDR3: TGTGCCGGAGACAGGGTAGGGGAGCAGTTCTTC. It encodes CAGDRVGEQFF.